This T cell receptor beta chain was found in a study of blood T cell repertoires in COVID-19. The germline CDR1 and CDR2 sequences are DFQATT and SNEGSKA (reference sequence). The CDR3 is 16 residues long. V lost 3 bases, J lost 1 base, and 10 bases stayed unmatched. Sequencing used immunoSEQ multiplex PCR; TCRdb keeps in-frame clones, though not all of them. This table has 150,000 to 200,000 clones, about 81% appearing once. This TCR was recovered from an elderly woman with acute or convalescent COVID-19. This chain links TRBV20-1 with TRBJ2-7; TRBD1 matches 9 bases. The sequencing input was peripheral blood. The CDR3 bases are TGCAGTGCTAGTCCCCCACCGGGACAGGGATCCTACGAGCAGTACTTC. Translating gives CSASPPPGQGSYEQYF.